This record covers a single T cell receptor (beta chain). Its specificity is unknown. These data belong to a study of Tregs in tolerant kidney transplant recipients. General observations from the study: Biological reproducibility was not directly addressed in this study. The most relevant donor-specific Treg TCRbeta repertoire apparently came from expansion with activated donor B cells. Validation in larger populations is needed because few patients were studied.

Measured with immunoSEQ multiplex PCR; TCRdb has only the in-frame clones, and not every one. Among more than 90,000 clones listed, around 91% were seen once. The length of the CDR3 is 18 residues. The V end was cut by 1 base, the J end by 0 bases, with 16 bases between. Germline CDR1 is MGHRA and CDR2 is YSYEKL. The V gene is TRBV4-1, the J gene TRBJ1-3; D ambiguous. The sequencing input was CD4+ T cells from blood. This receptor was obtained from a human donor in good health. As DNA, the CDR3 is TGCGCCAGCAGCCAAGCTCCCTTGGAACCCATCTCTGGAAACACCATATATTTT. Its translation is CASSQAPLEPISGNTIYF.